A selection of T cell receptor beta chains follows, all from one sample in a study of graft-versus-host responses after intestinal transplantation. For these receptors, no antigen is known. Sequencing was performed with immunoSEQ multiplex PCR; in TCRdb, only in-frame clones are kept and a portion is missing. The data hold approximately 80,000 clones, with about 89% observed a single time. Sequencing was performed on unstimulated CD4+ T cells sorted from spleen or lymph node cells, taken before intestinal transplant. These receptors were taken from a human donor who received an intestinal transplant. Each CDR3 is given with its conserved first and last residue. A D gene is named only where the DNA matches it firmly. Clone size is given for some rows only: seen once, a few or many times, or a class if the clone is expanded.

>-|-|TRBJ1-2|TRBV29-1
TGCAGCGTTGTTCTCGGAGAGTATGGCTACACCTTC
CSVVLGEYGYTF
>-|-|TRBJ1-4|TRBV30
TGTGCCTGGAGCAATACAGGAACCACTAATGAAAAACTGTTTTTT
CAWSNTGTTNEKLFF
>-|-|TRBJ2-5|TRBV5-1
TGCGCCAGCAGCTTGGGCAGGGCAGAGACCCAGTACTTC
CASSLGRAETQYF
>-|-|TRBJ2-5|TRBV15
TGTGCCACCAGCAGAGATCGAGTCGGGGAGACCCAGTACTTC
CATSRDRVGETQYF
>-|TRBD1|TRBJ1-3|TRBV2
TGTGCCAGCAGCTCGGACAGGGCGTCTGGAAACACCATATATTTT
CASSSDRASGNTIYF
>-|TRBD2|TRBJ2-4|TRBV5-1
TGCGCCAGCAGCTTGGCCGTTGGCGGGGGGGCCCTAGCCAAAAACATTCAGTACTTC
CASSLAVGGGALAKNIQYF
>-|TRBD1|TRBJ1-1|TRBV28
TGTGCCAGCAGAGGTTACAGGGGCGCGAACACTGAAGCTTTCTTT
CASRGYRGANTEAFF
>-|-|TRBJ2-7|TRBV28
TGTGCCAGCACCACCTACAGGGACGAGCAGTACTTC
CASTTYRDEQYF
>-|-|TRBJ1-5|TRBV4-2
TGTGCCAGCAGCCAAGAACGCGGAACATATAGCAATCAGCCCCAGCATTTT
CASSQERGTYSNQPQHF
>-|-|TRBJ2-1|TRBV6-5
TGTGCCAGCAAAAGGGGTTTGGGCAATGAGCAGTTCTTC
CASKRGLGNEQFF
>-|-|TRBJ1-1|TRBV28
TGTGCCAGCAGTGGGGCTTCAAGAGCTGAAGCTTTCTTT
CASSGASRAEAFF
>-|TRBD1|TRBJ2-3|TRBV30
TGTGCCTGGACAGGGGGCGCGACAGATACGCAGTATTTT
CAWTGGATDTQYF
>-|-|TRBJ1-1|TRBV30
TGTGCCTGGAGTCCGCGCGGGCCTGCTTTCTTT
CAWSPRGPAFF
>-|-|TRBJ2-2|TRBV27
TGTGCCAGCAGTTTCATTCCCGGGGAGCTGTTTTTT
CASSFIPGELFF
>-|-|TRBJ2-7|TRBV7-8
TGTGCCAGCAGCTTAGGCGGGTTCGGGTACGAGCAGTACTTC
CASSLGGFGYEQYF
>-|TRBD2|TRBJ2-1|TRBV2
TGTGCCAGCAGTGTAGGGACTAGCGGGGGCTATGAGCAGTTCTTC
CASSVGTSGGYEQFF
>-|TRBD2|TRBJ2-5|TRBV5-4
TGTGCCAGCAGCTTGGGGGGTAGCGGGTTCCAAGAGACCCAGTACTTC
CASSLGGSGFQETQYF
>once|-|TRBJ1-1|TRBV15
TGTGCCACCAGCAAACAGGGTACGCTCGCAGCTTTCTTT
CATSKQGTLAAFF
>-|-|TRBJ1-3|TRBV27
TGTGCCAGCAGTTTGGCCAGCTCTGGAAACACCATATATTTT
CASSLASSGNTIYF
>-|-|TRBJ1-4|TRBV28
TGTGCCAGCAGTATTAGACAGGCAACTAATGAAAAACTGTTTTTT
CASSIRQATNEKLFF
>-|TRBD1|TRBJ1-4|TRBV19
TGTGCCAGTAGTATGGCCGACAGGGGCCTCTCGACTTTGTTTTTT
CASSMADRGLSTLFF
>-|TRBD1|TRBJ1-2|TRBV30
TGTGCCTGGAGTTGGACAGGGGTGAGGAGCCGGGGCTACACCTTC
CAWSWTGVRSRGYTF
>-|TRBD2|TRBJ2-7|TRBV9
TGTGCCAGCAGCGTAGTGATGCTAGCGGACTACGAGCAGTACTTC
CASSVVMLADYEQYF
>-|-|TRBJ2-2|TRBV5-4
TGTGCCAGCAGCTCCGGGTCAAGGTGGAACACCGGGGAGCTGTTTTTT
CASSSGSRWNTGELFF
>-|TRBD1|TRBJ2-3|TRBV5-1
TGCGCCAGCAGCGGGACAGGGGGCGTCGCAGATACGCAGTATTTT
CASSGTGGVADTQYF
>-|-|TRBJ2-2|TRBV19
TGTGCCAGTCGTGACAGACTTAACACCGGGGAGCTGTTTTTT
CASRDRLNTGELFF
>-|TRBD1|TRBJ1-1|TRBV19
TGTGCCAGTAGTAGGGACAGGGGCAGCACTGAAGCTTTCTTT
CASSRDRGSTEAFF
>-|TRBD1|TRBJ2-2|TRBV9
TGTGCCAGCAGCAAGGCGCCGACAGGGTGGACCGGGGAGCTGTTTTTT
CASSKAPTGWTGELFF
>-|-|TRBJ2-3|TRBV5-6
TGTGCCAGCAGCTCCTCGGTGACCCGGGACACAGATACGCAGTATTTT
CASSSSVTRDTDTQYF
>-|TRBD2|TRBJ2-3|TRBV5-1
TGCGCCAGCAGCGCTGGGAGGGGCGCGTTAGATACGCAGTATTTT
CASSAGRGALDTQYF
>-|TRBD2|TRBJ2-3|TRBV28
TGTGCCAGCAGTCTAGCGGGGGGGCTCGGCACAGATACGCAGTATTTT
CASSLAGGLGTDTQYF
>-|-|TRBJ1-4|TRBV28
TGTGCCAGCAGTTTAGGAGGGCCACCAACTAATGAAAAACTGTTTTTT
CASSLGGPPTNEKLFF